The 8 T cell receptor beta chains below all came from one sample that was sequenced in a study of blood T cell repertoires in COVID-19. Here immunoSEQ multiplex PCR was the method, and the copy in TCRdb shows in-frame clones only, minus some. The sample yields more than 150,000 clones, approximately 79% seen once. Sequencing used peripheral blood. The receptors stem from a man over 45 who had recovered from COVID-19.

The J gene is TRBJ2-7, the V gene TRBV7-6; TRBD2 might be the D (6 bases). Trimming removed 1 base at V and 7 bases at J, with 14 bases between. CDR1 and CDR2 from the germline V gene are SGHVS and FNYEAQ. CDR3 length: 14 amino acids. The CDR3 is CASSLVPGAEEQYF. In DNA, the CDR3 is TGTGCCAGCAGCTTAGTCCCGGGAGCGGAAGAGCAGTACTTC.

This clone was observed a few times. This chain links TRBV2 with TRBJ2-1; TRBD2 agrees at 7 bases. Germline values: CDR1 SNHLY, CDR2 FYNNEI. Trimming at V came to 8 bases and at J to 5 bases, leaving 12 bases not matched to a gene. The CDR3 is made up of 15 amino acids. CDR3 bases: TGTGCCAGCTCAGACTCCCGGGGGGAGGACAATGAGCAGTTCTTC. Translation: CASSDSRGEDNEQFF. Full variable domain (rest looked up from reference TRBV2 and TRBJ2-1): EPEVTQTPSHQVTQMGQEVILRCVPISNHLYFYWYRQILGQKVEFLVSFYNNEISEKSEIFDDQFSVERPDGSNFTLKIRSTKLEDSAMYFCASSDSRGEDNEQFFGPGTRLTVL.

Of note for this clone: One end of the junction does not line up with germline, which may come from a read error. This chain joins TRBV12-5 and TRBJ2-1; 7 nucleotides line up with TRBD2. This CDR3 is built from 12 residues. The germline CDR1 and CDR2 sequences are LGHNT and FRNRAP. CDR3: CASGRDYDEQFF. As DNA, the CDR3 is TGTGCTAGTGGCCGGGACTACGATGAGCAGTTCTTC.

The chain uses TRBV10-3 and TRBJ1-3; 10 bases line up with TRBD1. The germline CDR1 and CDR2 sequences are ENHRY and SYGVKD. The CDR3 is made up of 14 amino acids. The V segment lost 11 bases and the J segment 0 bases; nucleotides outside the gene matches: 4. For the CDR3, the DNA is TGTGCCGTGGGACAGGGGTACTCTGGAAACACCATATATTTT. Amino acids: CAVGQGYSGNTIYF.

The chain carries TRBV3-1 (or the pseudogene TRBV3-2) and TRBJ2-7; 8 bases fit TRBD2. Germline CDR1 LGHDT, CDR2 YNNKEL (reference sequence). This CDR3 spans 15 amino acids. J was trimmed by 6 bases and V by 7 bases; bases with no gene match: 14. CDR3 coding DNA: TGTGCCAGCATCCTTCTCAGCGGGAGTCCTTGCGAGCAGTACTTC. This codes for CASILLSGSPCEQYF.

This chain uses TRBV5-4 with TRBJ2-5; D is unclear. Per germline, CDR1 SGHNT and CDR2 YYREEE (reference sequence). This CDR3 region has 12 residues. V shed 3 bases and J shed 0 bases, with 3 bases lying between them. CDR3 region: CASSYNQETQYF. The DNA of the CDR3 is TGTGCCAGCAGCTACAACCAAGAGACCCAGTACTTC.

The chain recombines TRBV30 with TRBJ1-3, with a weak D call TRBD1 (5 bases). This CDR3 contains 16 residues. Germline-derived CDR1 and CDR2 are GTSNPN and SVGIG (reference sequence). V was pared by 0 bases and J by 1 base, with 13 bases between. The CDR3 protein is CAWSVGGTRSGNTIYF. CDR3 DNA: TGTGCCTGGAGTGTCGGGGGTACGAGATCTGGAAACACCATATATTTT.

CDR3 in DNA: TGTGCCAGCAGCCAAGGGCGGTGGCCAAGAAGCTCCTACGAGCAGTACTTC. Translation gives CASSQGRWPRSSYEQYF. The rearrangement joins TRBV3-1 (or the pseudogene TRBV3-2) to TRBJ2-7; D gene uncertain. The CDR3 has 17 residues. Deletions cut 1 base from V and 0 bases from J, with 16 bases between. In germline, CDR1 is LGHDT, CDR2 YNNKEL (reference sequence).